These 5 T cell receptor beta chains originate from one sample sequenced in a study of CD8+ T cells in alopecia areata. After isolation, RNA underwent reverse transcription to generate cDNA as the sequencing template. The method was immunoSEQ multiplex PCR; TCRdb's version includes in-frame clones alone and lacks a portion of them. The repertoire holds under 130,000 clones, with around three fifths as singletons. The sample consisted of CD4+ T cells sorted from blood. These TCRs come from a human donor in good health.

The rearrangement links TRBV29-1 to TRBJ2-5; TRBD1 is a possible D gene (5 bases). The V and J ends lost 5 bases and 4 bases respectively, with 17 bases between them. CDR1 and CDR2 from the germline V gene are SQVTM and ANQGSEA. The CDR3 has 14 amino acids. The CDR3 is CSVRARVIGETQYF. The CDR3 coding sequence is TGCAGCGTTAGAGCCAGGGTAATCGGAGAGACCCAGTACTTC.

This chain links TRBV30 with TRBJ1-4; D gene uncertain. Looked up from germline, CDR1 is GTSNPN and CDR2 is SVGIG (reference sequence). The ends were cut back, 1 base at V and 5 bases at J, with 14 bases in the middle. This CDR3 is built from 15 residues. CDR3 loop: CAWSDGLKPNEKLFF. In nucleotides, the CDR3 is TGTGCCTGGAGTGACGGACTCAAGCCGAATGAAAAACTGTTTTTT.

This clone was counted a few times. The rearrangement links TRBV6-1 to TRBJ1-2; maybe TRBD1 (6 bases). The germline V gene encodes CDR1 MNHNS and CDR2 SASEGT. The CDR3 loop spans 13 amino acids. V lost 8 bases, J lost 4 bases, and 14 bases lay in between. CDR3 loop: CASFQGFGYGYTF. CDR3 nucleotides: TGTGCCAGCTTCCAGGGGTTTGGCTATGGCTACACCTTC.

This clone came up a few times. The V gene is TRBV2, the J gene TRBJ2-4; 7 positions match TRBD2. The CDR3 has 16 amino acids. V lost 6 bases to trimming and J lost 0 bases; unmatched junction nucleotides: 8. Germline V CDR1 and CDR2: SNHLY, FYNNEI. CDR3 sequence: CASRATSDLAKNIQYF. The DNA for the CDR3 is TGTGCCAGCAGGGCTACTAGCGATTTAGCCAAAAACATTCAGTACTTC.

The CDR3 DNA reads as TGTGCCAGCAGTTTGATGGGCGCAGATACGCAGTATTTT. This translates into CASSLMGADTQYF. V usage is TRBV27 and J usage is TRBJ2-3; no firm D call. Germline V gene sequence: CDR1 MNHEY, CDR2 SMNVEV (reference sequence). V lost 3 bases and J lost 4, with 8 bases in between. The CDR3 contains 13 residues.